This T cell receptor (beta chain) was identified during a study of Graves' ophthalmopathy and Graves' hyperthyroidism. The authors amplified TCR beta CDR3 regions from RNA transcripts. Following a first-round RT-PCR that used HTBI primers, a second-round multiplex PCR was carried out. TCRdb called the multiplex PCR reads again in MiXCR, with one record for every CDR3 protein. This repertoire shows more than 1,000,000 distinct CDR3 sequences, 35% to 45% found once; its top ten account for 11%. Points from the study as a whole: Discrimination between ophthalmopathy and stable hyperthyroidism by a 13-signature model showed about 88% sensitivity and roughly 81% specificity.

Notes on this clonotype: Its specificity is not known.

Exclusion applied to patients with other autoimmune diseases, uncontrolled infections, pregnancy or lactation. Specimen: peripheral blood or thyroid tissue (not recorded which). This receptor was taken from an adult man with Graves' hyperthyroidism.

CDR3 sequence: CSARDSTRSYYEQYF. In DNA, the CDR3 is TGCAGTGCTAGAGACTCGACGAGGAGTTACTACGAGCAGTACTTC. The rearrangement links TRBV20-1 to TRBJ2-7; D remains ambiguous. The germline V gene has CDR1 DFQATT and CDR2 SNEGSKA (reference sequence). The CDR3 extends over 15 amino acids. Trimming left V 0 bases short and J 3 bases short, with 15 bases between.